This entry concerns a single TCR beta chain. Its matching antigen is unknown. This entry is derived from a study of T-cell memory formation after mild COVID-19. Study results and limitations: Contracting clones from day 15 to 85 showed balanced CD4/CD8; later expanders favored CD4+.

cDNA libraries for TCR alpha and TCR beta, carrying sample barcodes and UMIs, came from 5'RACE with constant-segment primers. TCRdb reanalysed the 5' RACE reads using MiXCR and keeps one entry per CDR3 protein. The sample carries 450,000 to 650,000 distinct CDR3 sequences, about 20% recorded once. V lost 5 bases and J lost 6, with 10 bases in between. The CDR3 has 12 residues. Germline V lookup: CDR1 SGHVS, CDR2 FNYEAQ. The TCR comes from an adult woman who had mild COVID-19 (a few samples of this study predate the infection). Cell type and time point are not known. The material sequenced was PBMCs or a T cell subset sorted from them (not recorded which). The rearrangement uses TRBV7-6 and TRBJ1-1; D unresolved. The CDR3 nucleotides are TGTGCCAGCAGCCCTTTGATACCTGAAGCTTTCTTT. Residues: CASSPLIPEAFF. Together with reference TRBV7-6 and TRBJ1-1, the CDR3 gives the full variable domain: GAGVSQSPRYKVTKRGQDVALRCDPISGHVSLYWYRQALGQGPEFLTYFNYEAQQDKSGLPNDRFSAERPEGSISTLTIQRTEQRDSAMYRCASSPLIPEAFFGQGTRLTVV.